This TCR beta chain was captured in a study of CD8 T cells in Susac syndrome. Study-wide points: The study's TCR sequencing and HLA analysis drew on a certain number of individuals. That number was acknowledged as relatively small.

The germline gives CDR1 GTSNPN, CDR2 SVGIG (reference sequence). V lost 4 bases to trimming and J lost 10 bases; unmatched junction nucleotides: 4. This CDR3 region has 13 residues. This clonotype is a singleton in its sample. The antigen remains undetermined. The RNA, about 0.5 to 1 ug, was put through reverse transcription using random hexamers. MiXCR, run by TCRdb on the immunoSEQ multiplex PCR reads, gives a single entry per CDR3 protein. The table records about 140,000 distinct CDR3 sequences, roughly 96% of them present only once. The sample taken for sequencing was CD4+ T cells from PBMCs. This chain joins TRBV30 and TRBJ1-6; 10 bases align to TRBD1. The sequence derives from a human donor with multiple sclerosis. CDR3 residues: CAWNRDRGSPLHF. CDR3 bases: TGTGCCTGGAACCGGGACAGGGGATCACCCCTCCACTTT.